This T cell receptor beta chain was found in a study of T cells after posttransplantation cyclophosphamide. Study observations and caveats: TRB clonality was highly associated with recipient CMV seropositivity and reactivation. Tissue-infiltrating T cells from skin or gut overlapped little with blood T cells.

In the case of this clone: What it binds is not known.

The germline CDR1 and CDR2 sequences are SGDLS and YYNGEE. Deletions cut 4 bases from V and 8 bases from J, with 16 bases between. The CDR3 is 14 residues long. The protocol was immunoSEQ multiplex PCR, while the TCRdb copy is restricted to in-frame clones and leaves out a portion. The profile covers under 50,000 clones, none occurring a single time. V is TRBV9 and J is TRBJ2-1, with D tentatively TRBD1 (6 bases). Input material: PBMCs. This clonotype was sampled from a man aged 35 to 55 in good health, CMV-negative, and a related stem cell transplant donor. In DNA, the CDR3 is TGTGCCAGCAGCCCAGGGGTGGGCTGGGATGAGCAGTTCTTC. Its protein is CASSPGVGWDEQFF.